This T cell receptor (beta chain) was found in a study of CXCR3-negative and CXCR3-positive naive CD8 T cells. Overall study results and limits: Comparison of naive cells showed more hydrophobic TRB CDR3s in CXCR3-positive than in CXCR3-negative naive cells. Most assays used freshly isolated PBMCs, as cryopreservation partially reduced CXCR3. The TRBV-TRBJ usage of naive CXCR3-negative and CXCR3-positive cells was similar, but that of memory cells differed. Diversity proved comparably high across both naive subsets and much lower in memory CD8+ cells.

UMI-tagged TRB cDNA libraries were built via 5' RACE. TCRdb re-called the 5' RACE reads; every CDR3 protein appears as one record, without DNA. The ten top clones account for nearly 0.5%, within a sample of some 140,000 distinct CDR3 sequences. In the case of this clonotype: The antigen is undetermined.

Triplicate 300,000-cell sorts were made of each CD8+ T cell subset. The TCR sequence derives from a human donor in good health. Some clones in this sample may be carry-over from other donors' samples. Sequenced input: naive CXCR3+ CD8+ T cells from blood. Described subset: CD45RO-CCR7+CD27+CD95- naive CD8+ T cells expressing CXCR3 (TNR3+).

The CDR3 protein is CSAPLSSPETQYF. J is TRBJ2-5 and V is TRBV29-1; the D gene TCRdb calls, TRBD1, cannot be checked with no DNA. The germline V gene has CDR1 SQVTM and CDR2 ANQGSEA. This CDR3 comprises 13 residues.